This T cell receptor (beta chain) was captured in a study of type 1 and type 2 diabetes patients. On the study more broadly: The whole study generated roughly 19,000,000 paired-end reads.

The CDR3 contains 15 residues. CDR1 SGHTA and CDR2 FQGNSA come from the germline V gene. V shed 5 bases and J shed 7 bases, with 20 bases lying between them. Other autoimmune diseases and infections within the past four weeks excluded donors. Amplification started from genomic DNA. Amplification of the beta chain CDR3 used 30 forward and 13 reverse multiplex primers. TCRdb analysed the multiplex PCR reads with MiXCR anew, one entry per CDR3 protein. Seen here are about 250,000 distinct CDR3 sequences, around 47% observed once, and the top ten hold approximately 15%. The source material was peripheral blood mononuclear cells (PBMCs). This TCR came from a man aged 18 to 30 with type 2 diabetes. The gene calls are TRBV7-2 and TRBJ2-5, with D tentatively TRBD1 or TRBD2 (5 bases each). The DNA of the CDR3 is TGTGCCAGCAGCGCTACCGGGACGGCGGCCCCGACCCAGTACTTC. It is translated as CASSATGTAAPTQYF. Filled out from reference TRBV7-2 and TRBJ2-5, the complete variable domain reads GAGVSQSPSNKVTEKGKDVELRCDPISGHTALYWYRQSLGQGLEFLIYFQGNSAPDKSGLPSDRFSAERTGGSVSTLTIQRTQQEDSAVYLCASSATGTAAPTQYFGPGTRLLVL.